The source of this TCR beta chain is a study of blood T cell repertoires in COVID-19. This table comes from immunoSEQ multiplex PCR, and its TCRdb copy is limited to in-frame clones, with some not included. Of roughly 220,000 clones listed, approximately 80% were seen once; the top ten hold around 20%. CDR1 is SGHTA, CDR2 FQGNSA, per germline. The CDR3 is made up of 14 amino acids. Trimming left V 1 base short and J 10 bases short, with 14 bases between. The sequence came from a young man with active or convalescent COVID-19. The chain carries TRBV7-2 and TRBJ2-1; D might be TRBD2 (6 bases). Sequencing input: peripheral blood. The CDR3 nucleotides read TGTGCCAGCAGCTTAGGGAGGGAGCCCAAGGAGCAGTTCTTC. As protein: CASSLGREPKEQFF. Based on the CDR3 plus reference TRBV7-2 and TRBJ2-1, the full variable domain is GAGVSQSPSNKVTEKGKDVELRCDPISGHTALYWYRQSLGQGLEFLIYFQGNSAPDKSGLPSDRFSAERTGGSVSTLTIQRTQQEDSAVYLCASSLGREPKEQFFGPGTRLTVL.